Described below is a single T cell receptor (beta chain) sequence and its context. Its antigen is still unknown. The assay was immunoSEQ multiplex PCR, and TCRdb's table has in-frame clones only and misses some. The sample contains under 15,000 clones, 83% of which appear only once. The sample comes from a study of graft-versus-host responses after intestinal transplantation. Study-wide results and caveats: In patients with graft-donor T cell macrochimerism, allograft graft-versus-host to host-versus-graft clonal ratios were high.

In germline, CDR1 is LNHDA, CDR2 SQIVND (reference sequence). The CDR3 contains 14 residues. V shed 7 bases and J 4 bases; nucleotides not matched to a gene: 7. This sequence joins TRBV19 and TRBJ2-3; 8 nucleotides match TRBD2. The origin of this receptor is a human patient who received an intestinal transplant, so some T cells may come from the graft donor. The specimen was PBMCs, collected approximately 120 days after transplant. CDR3 in amino acids: CASNTGGPADTQYF. The CDR3 DNA follows: TGTGCCAGTAATACGGGAGGGCCGGCAGATACGCAGTATTTT.